This entry lists 7 T cell receptor beta chains sequenced from one sample in a study of cytomegalovirus exposure and HLA in healthy donors. Only in-frame clones appear in the TCRdb table, and some are missing; sequencing was by immunoSEQ multiplex PCR. The sample lists hundreds of thousands of clones, 86% seen once, with roughly 0.75% in the top ten. The sample comprised PBMCs. These receptors came from a woman younger than 30 in good health and CMV-seronegative.

V is TRBV27 and J is TRBJ2-3; D gene ambiguous. The CDR3 has 13 amino acids. The V gene's germline CDR1 is MNHEY and CDR2 SMNVEV (reference sequence). Deletions cut 0 bases from V and 6 bases from J, with 7 bases between. For the CDR3, the DNA is TGTGCCAGCAGTTTATCGAGGCGGGATACGCAGTATTTT. This encodes CASSLSRRDTQYF.

The genes are TRBV5-4 and TRBJ2-3; D perhaps matches TRBD2 (5 bases). Germline V lookup: CDR1 SGHNT, CDR2 YYREEE (reference sequence). The V and J ends lost 4 bases and 6 bases respectively, with 12 bases between them. This CDR3 has 13 amino acids. The CDR3 region has the DNA TGTGCCAGCAGCCCCGGACTCCCGGATACGCAGTATTTT. Its protein is CASSPGLPDTQYF.

The chain links TRBV2 to TRBJ2-3; tentative D call: TRBD2 (5 bases). The CDR3 contains 13 residues. Germline lookup yields CDR1 SNHLY and CDR2 FYNNEI. CDR3 region: CVRAGPSTDTQYF. The CDR3 nucleotides read TGTGTCCGGGCGGGCCCGAGCACAGATACGCAGTATTTT.

J is TRBJ1-2 and V is TRBV28; 8 bases agree with TRBD1. The V gene's germline CDR1 is MDHEN and CDR2 SYDVKM. V shed 8 bases, J shed 3 bases, and the junction held 8 bases outside the gene matches. CDR3 length: 14 amino acids. CDR3: CASLEGQAYYGYTF. The CDR3 DNA follows: TGTGCCAGCCTGGAGGGACAGGCCTACTATGGCTACACCTTC.

The chain has TRBV7-9 and TRBJ2-7; 14 bases align to TRBD2. Germline CDR1 and CDR2: SEHNR and FQNEAQ (reference sequence). Trimming cost V 2 bases and J 5 bases; bases outside gene matches: 11. CDR3 length equals 18 residues. The CDR3 protein is CASSLPTGTSGGIDEQYF. The CDR3 DNA reads TGTGCCAGCAGCTTACCGACAGGGACTAGCGGGGGTATCGACGAGCAGTACTTC.

This clone has a handful of counts. DNA for the CDR3: TGTGCCAGCAGGTACCATGAGGATGGCTACACCTTC. Translation gives CASRYHEDGYTF. This chain connects TRBV6-6 to TRBJ1-2; D is ambiguous. V lost 6 bases to trimming and J lost 6 bases, with 11 bases between them. CDR1 MNHNY and CDR2 SVGAGI come from the germline V gene (reference sequence). CDR3 length: 12 amino acids.

V gene TRBV21-1 combines with J gene TRBJ2-2; the tabulated D call, TRBD2, remains unverified against the DNA. TRBV21-1 is a known pseudogene. The CDR3 runs 12 residues. The CDR3 protein is CASINCTGELFF. The DNA for the CDR3 is TGTGCCAGCATCAACTGCACCGGGGAGCTGTTTTTT.